The 27 T cell receptor beta chains below come from one sample, sequenced in a study of cytomegalovirus exposure and HLA in healthy donors. Primers for the PCR totalled 60 Vbeta and 13 Jbeta. Only in-frame clones appear in the TCRdb table, and some are missing; sequencing was by immunoSEQ multiplex PCR. In the table there are about 200,000 clones, over 60% of which are singletons. What was sequenced was PBMCs. These receptors were obtained from a woman aged 40 to 49 in good health and CMV-seronegative.

Remarks on this clone: The conserved closing phenylalanine or tryptophan is absent in this CDR3, likely reflecting a read error. This chain links TRBV5-1 with TRBJ2-7, with 10 bases fitting TRBD2. The CDR3 extends over 15 amino acids. Germline-derived CDR1 and CDR2 are SGHRS and YFSETQ. The ends lost 2 bases at V and 3 bases at J; junction bases unmatched: 5. CDR3 coding DNA: TGCGCCAGCAGCTTCCGGACTAGCGGTCTCTACGAGCAGTACCTC. It yields the protein CASSFRTSGLYEQYL.

The chain links TRBV27 to TRBJ2-1; 10 bases fit TRBD2. The ends lost 4 bases at V and 5 bases at J; junction bases unmatched: 2. The CDR3 runs to 14 residues. Germline V CDR1 and CDR2: MNHEY, SMNVEV (reference sequence). The DNA of the CDR3 is TGTGCCAGCAGTTCTAGCGGGAGCCACAATGAGCAGTTCTTC. Translated, it gives CASSSSGSHNEQFF.

This chain links TRBV6-1 with TRBJ2-2; perhaps TRBD2 as D (5 bases). Per the germline V gene, CDR1 is MNHNS and CDR2 is SASEGT. V was trimmed by 9 bases and J by 1 base, leaving 12 bases between them. This CDR3 contains 14 residues. Here the CDR3 reads CASHPSGNTGELFF. The CDR3 nucleotides are TGTGCCAGTCACCCAAGCGGGAACACCGGGGAGCTGTTTTTT.

This sequence joins TRBV6-5 and TRBJ2-7, with D unresolved. The CDR3 is 11 residues long. Per the germline V gene, CDR1 is MNHEY and CDR2 is SVGAGI. V shed 5 bases and J shed 4 bases, with 6 bases lying between them. CDR3 nucleotide sequence: TGTGCCAGCAGTCGACTGTACGAGCAGTACTTC. Translating gives CASSRLYEQYF.

This chain joins TRBV19 and TRBJ1-5, with D tentatively TRBD1 (5 bases). V was cut by 5 bases and J by 1 base, with 12 bases left in between. CDR3 size: 15 residues. Germline CDR1 is LNHDA and CDR2 is SQIVND (reference sequence). Here the CDR3 DNA reads TGTGCCAGTAGTCCCAGGGTATCAAGCAATCAGCCCCAGCATTTT. This codes for CASSPRVSSNQPQHF.

The chain couples TRBV7-9 to TRBJ2-1; perhaps TRBD2 as D (5 bases). Trimming took 0 bases from V and 8 from J, leaving 8 bases between them. The CDR3 has 13 residues. Germline loops: CDR1 SEHNR, CDR2 FQNEAQ (reference sequence). The CDR3 region is CASSLALEDEQFF. DNA of the CDR3: TGTGCCAGCAGCTTAGCTTTGGAGGATGAGCAGTTCTTC.

The J gene is TRBJ1-1, the V gene TRBV15; D is unresolved. The CDR3 covers 13 residues. CDR1 and CDR2 (germline): LNHNV, YYDKDF (reference sequence). Between the trimmed V and J ends, which lost 0 bases and 11 bases, there was a span of 13 bases. CDR3 sequence (DNA): TGTGCCACCAGCAGAGATTGGGCGAGTGAGGCTTTCTTT. Its protein is CATSRDWASEAFF.

J is TRBJ1-2 and V is TRBV5-4; perhaps TRBD1 as D (6 bases). The V gene's germline CDR1 is SGHNT and CDR2 YYREEE (reference sequence). V lost 1 base, J lost 4 bases, and 14 bases lay in between. The CDR3 is made up of 15 amino acids. CDR3 protein: CASSLTGQGSYGYTF. CDR3 DNA: TGTGCCAGCAGCTTGACCGGGCAGGGGAGCTATGGCTACACCTTC.

This rearrangement joins TRBV5-1 to TRBJ2-7, with 7 nucleotides matching TRBD2. Germline V gene data show CDR1 as SGHRS and CDR2 as YFSETQ. Trimming at V came to 2 bases and at J to 2 bases, leaving 22 bases not matched to a gene. CDR3 length: 20 amino acids. Written as DNA, the CDR3 is TGCGCCAGCAGCTTCACGACTTCTTTAGACGAGCGGGAAAGGGCCTACGAGCAGTACTTC. This codes for CASSFTTSLDERERAYEQYF. Based on the CDR3 plus reference TRBV5-1 and TRBJ2-7, the full variable domain is KAGVTQTPRYLIKTRGQQVTLSCSPISGHRSVSWYQQTPGQGLQFLFEYFSETQRNKGNFPGRFSGRQFSNSRSEMNVSTLELGDSALYLCASSFTTSLDERERAYEQYFGPGTRLTVT.

The chain combines TRBV19 with TRBJ1-2; 8 bases are a match to TRBD1. Germline V CDR1 and CDR2: LNHDA, SQIVND (reference sequence). V lost 7 bases, J lost 5 bases, and 9 bases stayed unmatched. This CDR3 is 14 amino acids long. The CDR3 DNA sequence: TGTGCCAGTAAACCGGGACAGGCCGTTTATGGCTACACCTTC. It yields the protein CASKPGQAVYGYTF.

The chain couples TRBV23-1 to TRBJ1-5; 7 bases fit TRBD1. TRBV23-1 is known as an ORF, though its function is uncertain. The CDR3 runs to 16 residues. V lost 10 bases to trimming and J lost 1 base; unmatched junction nucleotides: 13. CDR3 sequence (DNA): TGCGCCAACGAGTCTGACAGGGAGAGAAGCAATCAGCCCCAGCATTTT. This translates into CANESDRERSNQPQHF.

The gene calls are TRBV5-1 and TRBJ2-1, with TRBD1 identical over 8 bases. CDR1 and CDR2 from the germline V gene are SGHRS and YFSETQ. V dropped 0 bases and J dropped 7; count of bases not matched to a gene: 6. The CDR3 consists of 15 residues. In nucleotides, the CDR3 is TGCGCCAGCAGCTTGGCAGGGGGCTCTACGAATGAGCAGTTCTTC. Translating it yields CASSLAGGSTNEQFF.

The CDR3 region has the DNA TGTGCCAGCACCTTAGATGGAGGGGCCTACAATGAGCAGTTCTTC. This encodes CASTLDGGAYNEQFF. This chain connects TRBV6-6 to TRBJ2-1; possibly TRBD2 for D (6 bases). V was trimmed by 7 bases and J by 2 bases, leaving 15 bases between them. The V gene's germline CDR1 is MNHNY and CDR2 SVGAGI (reference sequence). The CDR3 totals 15 residues.

This clone occurred a few times. The chain couples TRBV19 to TRBJ1-2; TRBD1 aligns across 10 bases. Looked up from germline, CDR1 is LNHDA and CDR2 is SQIVND (reference sequence). The CDR3 has 16 amino acids. V trimming: 5 bases; J trimming: 4 bases; junction bases outside the gene matches: 10. As DNA, the CDR3 is TGTGCCAGTAGTCCACCAGGACAGGGGGACATCTATGGCTACACCTTC. Its protein product is CASSPPGQGDIYGYTF.

This clone was seen a few times. This sequence joins TRBV27 and TRBJ2-2; unclear D gene. The CDR3 sequence is 16 residues long. The germline CDR1 and CDR2 sequences are MNHEY and SMNVEV (reference sequence). V shed 11 bases and J shed 0 bases, with 19 bases lying between them. The CDR3 here is CASRRSRQTNTGELFF. CDR3 nucleotides: TGTGCCTCCAGAAGGTCCAGGCAGACGAACACCGGGGAGCTGTTTTTT.

The V gene is TRBV7-6, the J gene TRBJ2-1, with a possible D match to TRBD2 (7 bases). The V end was cut by 5 bases, the J end by 9 bases, with 23 bases between. The germline CDR1 and CDR2 sequences are SGHVS and FNYEAQ. The CDR3 is made up of 16 amino acids. The CDR3 here is CASSPRGAGNLGEQFF. The CDR3 coding sequence is TGTGCCAGCAGCCCCCGGGGGGCGGGAAACCTCGGTGAGCAGTTCTTC.

This CDR3 is CASTLPGAAYEQYF. As DNA, the CDR3 is TGTGCCAGCACCCTCCCAGGGGCTGCCTACGAGCAGTACTTC. J is TRBJ2-7 and V is TRBV7-9; weak D call: TRBD1 (6 bases). This CDR3 is built from 14 residues. Germline-derived CDR1 and CDR2 are SEHNR and FQNEAQ (reference sequence). The V end lost 7 bases, the J end lost 2 bases, and 15 bases lay between the germline ends.

The chain is built from TRBV7-3 and TRBJ1-1; D is possibly TRBD1 (6 bases). Germline lookup yields CDR1 SGHTA and CDR2 FQGTGA. V lost 5 bases and J 1 base, leaving 8 bases between the germline ends. This CDR3 is 13 amino acids long. The DNA for the CDR3 is TGTGCCAGCAGCGCGACAGGGAACACTGAAGCTTTCTTT. It is translated as CASSATGNTEAFF.

The chain is built from TRBV2 and TRBJ2-7; the match to TRBD2 covers 9 bases. Germline CDR1 reads SNHLY; CDR2 reads FYNNEI. The CDR3 is 19 amino acids. Unmatched junction bases numbered 26, after V lost 8 bases and J lost 6 bases. The CDR3 DNA sequence: TGTGCCAGCGCTGTATCCCCTTCAGGTCTAGCGGGAAGGTCGGGCGAGCAGTACTTC. This codes for CASAVSPSGLAGRSGEQYF.

This chain joins TRBV19 and TRBJ1-1; TRBD1 might be the D (6 bases). This CDR3 spans 16 amino acids. V was trimmed by 3 bases and J by 4 bases, leaving 18 bases between them. Germline values: CDR1 LNHDA, CDR2 SQIVND (reference sequence). This CDR3 reads CASSIGPRTVGTEAFF. DNA for the CDR3: TGTGCCAGTAGTATTGGTCCGCGGACAGTAGGCACTGAAGCTTTCTTT.

The rearrangement joins TRBV4-2 to TRBJ2-5; a weak D match, TRBD1 (6 bases). Germline V lookup: CDR1 LGHNA, CDR2 YNFKEQ. The CDR3 contains 13 residues. V lost 4 bases and J lost 5, with 11 bases in between. In DNA form, the CDR3 reads TGTGCCAGCAGCCTCGAGGGGGTCGAGACCCAGTACTTC. Protein: CASSLEGVETQYF.

On this clone: At one end the junction does not follow the germline gene, possibly because of a read error. The V gene is TRBV7-9, the J gene TRBJ2-1, with D possibly being TRBD2 (5 bases). The CDR3 consists of 14 residues. Germline lookup yields CDR1 SEHNR and CDR2 FQNEAQ (reference sequence). DNA of the CDR3: TGTTCCAGCAGCTCCGTTGGCCCCCAGCGGCAGCAGTTCTTC. Translated: CSSSSVGPQRQQFF. Using reference TRBV7-9 and TRBJ2-1 for the parts outside the CDR3, the full variable domain is DTGVSQNPRHKITKRGQNVTFRCDPISEHNRLYWYRQTLGQGPEFLTYFQNEAQLEKSRLLSDRFSAERPKGSFSTLEIQRTEQGDSAMYLCSSSSVGPQRQQFFGPGTRLTVL.

The V and J genes are TRBV6-5 and TRBJ2-1; the match to TRBD2 covers 7 bases. The V gene's germline CDR1 is MNHEY and CDR2 SVGAGI. V lost 8 bases, J lost 4 bases, and 5 bases stayed unmatched. This CDR3 contains 13 residues. The CDR3 DNA is TGTGCCAGCGCACGGGGACTATACAATGAGCAGTTCTTC. Protein sequence: CASARGLYNEQFF.

The V call is TRBV9, the J call TRBJ1-1; D not resolved. The CDR3 sequence is 15 residues long. V was cut by 0 bases and J by 4 bases, with 13 bases left in between. Germline V CDR1 and CDR2: SGDLS, YYNGEE. The CDR3 spells CASSVDLLEGTEAFF. The CDR3 DNA sequence: TGTGCCAGCAGCGTAGACCTTCTTGAGGGCACTGAAGCTTTCTTT. Filled out from reference TRBV9 and TRBJ1-1, the complete variable domain reads DSGVTQTPKHLITATGQRVTLRCSPRSGDLSVYWYQQSLDQGLQFLIQYYNGEERAKGNILERFSAQQFPDLHSELNLSSLELGDSALYFCASSVDLLEGTEAFFGQGTRLTVV.

Notes on this clone: Other DNA variants within this sample encode the same CDR3. The V and J genes are TRBV6-5 and TRBJ2-1, with 11 bases lining up with TRBD2. Germline V gene lookup returns CDR1 MNHEY and CDR2 SVGAGI. Losses at the gene ends were 2 bases for V and 4 bases for J; bases not matched to a gene: 1. The CDR3 loop spans 15 amino acids. CDR3 sequence: CASSYGTSGYNEQFF. DNA of the CDR3: TGTGCCAGCAGTTACGGGACTAGCGGTTACAATGAGCAGTTCTTC.

This chain uses TRBV4-3 with TRBJ2-1, with a tentative D call TRBD1 (7 bases). The CDR3 contains 13 residues. The germline V and J ends were trimmed by 5 bases and 6 bases, with 11 bases remaining between them. Germline CDR1 LGHNA, CDR2 YSLEER. The CDR3 loop is CASSSQGGNEQFF. CDR3 DNA: TGCGCCAGCAGCTCCCAGGGGGGCAATGAGCAGTTCTTC.

The rearrangement joins TRBV7-2 to TRBJ2-3; TRBD2 agrees at 11 bases. CDR1 and CDR2 from the germline V gene are SGHTA and FQGNSA. CDR3 length: 15 amino acids. V lost 5 bases, J lost 5 bases, and 6 bases stayed unmatched. CDR3 coding DNA: TGTGCCAGCAGCCCTGGACTAGCGGGTAGAGATACGCAGTATTTT. Residues: CASSPGLAGRDTQYF.